This T cell receptor (beta chain) originates from a study of blood T cell repertoires in COVID-19. Overall study: PBMCs, B-cell-depleted T cells, or T cells were the source of the cDNA or gDNA that made up the material.

Source study methods: Estimated nucleated cell counts came from reference gene primer amplification. Generated by immunoSEQ multiplex PCR, the TCRdb table keeps only in-frame clones and is missing some. V, J and clone size are taken as reported in that table, and D and trimming were inferred from the DNA itself. The sample yields about 14,000 clones, roughly 73% seen once. The junction had 12 bases not matched to a gene; V was cut back by 4 bases and J by 0 bases. From germline, CDR1 is MNHEY and CDR2 SVGEGT. The CDR3 runs to 18 residues. A few counts support this clone. The genes are TRBV6-2 or TRBV6-3 and TRBJ2-4; 7 bases fit TRBD2. The sequence derives from a boy younger than 10 with active or convalescent COVID-19. Source material: peripheral blood. The CDR3 is CASSWDMERGLAKNIQYF. Here the CDR3 DNA reads TGTGCCAGCAGTTGGGATATGGAGCGGGGTCTAGCCAAAAACATTCAGTACTTC.